The clone carrying this T cell receptor beta chain was recorded a few times. Its specificity is not known. Assay: immunoSEQ multiplex PCR; the TCRdb copy retains only in-frame clones and omits some. The table records fewer than 35,000 clones, about 71% of them present only once. The data are from a study of vaccination effects on CD4 cells after COVID-19. There are 15 residues in the CDR3. Germline loops: CDR1 SGHRS, CDR2 YFSETQ. V was clipped by 4 bases and J by 0 bases, with 8 bases between them. The authors isolated CD4+ T cells after less than eleven days of culture. Previously uninfected by SARS-CoV-2, the vaccine recipients also showed negative nucleocapsid antibodies. Half the medium was replaced with IL-2 medium on days 3 and 7.

This material consisted of CD4+ T cells from PBMCs cultured without peptide, taken before COVID-19 vaccination. This TCR derives from a human donor who received a COVID-19 vaccine. The genes are TRBV5-1 and TRBJ1-6, with D uncertain. The CDR3 loop reads CASSPADSYNSPLHF. CDR3 bases: TGCGCCAGCAGCCCCGCGGACTCCTATAATTCACCCCTCCACTTT.